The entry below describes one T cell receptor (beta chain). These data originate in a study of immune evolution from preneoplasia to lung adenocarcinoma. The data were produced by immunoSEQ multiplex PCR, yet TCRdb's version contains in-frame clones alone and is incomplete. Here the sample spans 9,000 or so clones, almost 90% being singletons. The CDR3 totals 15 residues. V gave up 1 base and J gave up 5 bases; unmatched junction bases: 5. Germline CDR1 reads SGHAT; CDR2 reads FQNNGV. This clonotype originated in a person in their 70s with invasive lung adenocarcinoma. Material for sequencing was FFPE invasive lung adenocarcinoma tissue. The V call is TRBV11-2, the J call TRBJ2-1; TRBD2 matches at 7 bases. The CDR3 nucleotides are TGTGCCAGCAGCTTAGCCGGGAGGTCCCACAATGAGCAGTTCTTC. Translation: CASSLAGRSHNEQFF. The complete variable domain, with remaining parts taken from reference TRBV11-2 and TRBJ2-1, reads EAGVAQSPRYKIIEKRQSVAFWCNPISGHATLYWYQQILGQGPKLLIQFQNNGVVDDSQLPKDRFSAERLKGVDSTLKIQPAKLEDSAVYLCASSLAGRSHNEQFFGPGTRLTVL.